Presented here are 25 T cell receptor beta chains from one specimen sequenced in a study of tumor-infiltrating lymphocytes in primary liver carcinoma (dated by TCRdb to the late 2010s). Sequenced using an Illumina HiSeq 2500. A constant-region primer and ProtoScript II reverse transcriptase were used to reverse-transcribe TCRbeta-specific cDNA from approximately 500 ng total RNA. The TCRbeta libraries were prepared through three rounds of nested multiplex PCR following a slightly modified ARM-PCR procedure. The first two PCR rounds used multiplex TRBV1-TRBV30 forward primers with a Cbeta reverse primer, each for about 9 cycles. TCRdb trimmed the raw reads at Q25, called clones with MiXCR and kept productive beta chains. All rows with the same CDR3 protein become a single entry with the most common DNA and genes. The sample table holds approximately 340,000 distinct CDR3 sequences, of which 65% were seen once. About 6% of the sample is taken by the ten largest.

RNA from unsorted whole blood was extracted with TRIzol reagent, and germline DNA was obtained with the DNeasy Blood & Tissue kit. Sequencing was done on a sample of peripheral blood. The receptors were sampled from a man aged 35-49 years with primary liver carcinoma and hepatitis B virus infection.

The CDR3 region has the DNA TGTGCCAGCAGCCGGGACCTCAATCAGCCCCAGCATTTT. Amino acid sequence: CASSRDLNQPQHF. The chain carries TRBV14 and TRBJ1-5, with D possibly being TRBD1 (5 bases). Between the trimmed V and J ends, which lost 4 bases and 3 bases, there was a span of 7 bases. The CDR3 is 13 residues long. Looked up from germline, CDR1 is SGHDN and CDR2 is FVKESK.

V usage is TRBV11-3 and J usage is TRBJ2-1, with unresolved D. CDR3 length equals 15 residues. Germline V gene sequence: CDR1 SGHNT, CDR2 YENEEA. V lost 1 base and J 8 bases, leaving 15 bases between the germline ends. This CDR3 is CASSLGYRPKDEQFF. The CDR3 coding sequence is TGTGCCAGCAGCTTAGGGTATAGGCCCAAGGATGAGCAGTTCTTC.

Regarding this clonotype: A much larger clone is a single base away; this may be a read error. The chain combines TRBV29-1 with TRBJ2-3, with TRBD1 identical over 10 bases. The germline gives CDR1 SQVTM, CDR2 ANQGSEA. This CDR3 has 19 amino acids. The V and J ends lost 6 bases and 1 base, in that order; junction bases with no gene match: 19. CDR3 loop: CSVSSDRGRGGRGTDTQYF. The CDR3 DNA is TGCAGCGTGAGTAGTGACAGGGGGCGCGGAGGTCGCGGCACAGATACGCAGTATTTT.

Notes on this clonotype: A read error may be the cause here, since a much bigger clone is one base away. The genes are TRBV6-1 and TRBJ2-7; D ambiguous. From germline, CDR1 is MNHNS and CDR2 SASEGT. The CDR3 has 15 residues. CDR3 nucleotide sequence: TGTGTCAGCAGTGAATCGGCTTCCTCCTTCCGCGAGCAGTACTTC. It yields the protein CVSSESASSFREQYF.

A remark on this clonotype: A clone one base away is much larger, so this may be a read error. The chain uses TRBV6-2 or TRBV6-3 and TRBJ1-2, with D hard to call. V was pared by 0 bases and J by 8 bases, with 7 bases between. This CDR3 region has 12 residues. Germline loops: CDR1 MNHEY, CDR2 SVGEGT. The DNA for the CDR3 is TGTGCCAGCAGTTACTCCCTTGTGGGCTACACCTTC. Translating gives CASSYSLVGYTF.

In this sample, this clonotype turned up many times. The chain recombines TRBV29-1 with TRBJ2-7, with D possibly TRBD1 on 6 matching bases. Germline assignment: CDR1 SQVTM and CDR2 ANQGSEA. V dropped 5 bases and J dropped 0 bases, with 11 bases sitting between them. The CDR3 totals 13 residues. Here the CDR3 DNA reads TGCAGCGTTCGGGACACCAGCTCCTACGAGCAGTACTTC. Encoded protein: CSVRDTSSYEQYF.

Turning to this clonotype: Since a much larger clone is just one base distant, this may be a read error. The chain joins TRBV5-4 to TRBJ2-5; 10 nucleotides line up with TRBD2. Germline CDR1 SGHNT, CDR2 YYREEE (reference sequence). Trimming removed 6 bases from V and 2 bases from J; junction bases left unmatched: 7. This CDR3 has 15 amino acids. CDR3: CASTTKTSGQETQYF. CDR3 nucleotides: TGTGCCAGCACCACTAAGACTAGCGGGCAAGAGACCCAGTACTTC.

Comment on this clonotype: The junction differs from germline at one of its ends, possibly a read error. The CDR3 coding sequence is TGCGTCAGCAGCCAAGGGACTAGTAGAGTAGGTGAGCAGTTCTTC. It yields the protein CVSSQGTSRVGEQFF. This sequence joins TRBV4-1 and TRBJ2-1, with 8 positions matching TRBD2. Germline lookup yields CDR1 MGHRA and CDR2 YSYEKL. The CDR3 is made up of 15 amino acids.

V usage is TRBV2 and J usage is TRBJ2-1; D assignment may be TRBD1 or TRBD2 (6 bases each). Per the germline V gene, CDR1 is SNHLY and CDR2 is FYNNEI. The V end lost 6 bases, the J end lost 13 bases, and 19 bases lay between the germline ends. The CDR3 runs to 13 residues. The CDR3: CASRAGTEGEQFF. CDR3 nucleotide sequence: TGTGCCAGCAGGGCCGGGACGGAGGGGGAACAGTTCTTC.

Points on this clonotype: The CDR3 does not close with the conserved phenylalanine or tryptophan, likely indicating a read error. The gene calls are TRBV10-3 and TRBJ2-7; D gene ambiguous. Germline V gene data show CDR1 as ENHRY and CDR2 as SYGVKD. The CDR3 totals 12 residues. The CDR3 protein is CAVSPTDYEQYS. In nucleotides, the CDR3 is TGTGCCGTCAGCCCTACAGACTACGAGCAGTACTCC.

In its sample, this clonotype was seen many times. The CDR3: CSAAGTGYGYTF. The CDR3 nucleotides are TGCAGCGCCGCCGGGACAGGCTATGGCTACACCTTC. The chain carries TRBV29-1 and TRBJ1-2, with 8 bases lining up with TRBD1. Germline V gene lookup returns CDR1 SQVTM and CDR2 ANQGSEA. With 7 bases clipped from V and 4 bases from J, the junction kept 5 bases outside the gene matches. This CDR3 has 12 amino acids.

Regarding this clonotype: At one end, the junction sequence differs from germline, possibly due to a read error. J is TRBJ2-7 and V is TRBV4-1, with TRBD1 identical over 7 bases. Germline values: CDR1 MGHRA, CDR2 YSYEKL. CDR3 length equals 15 residues. Written as DNA, the CDR3 is TGCGTCAGCGGCCAAGTTGGGGACAGCTCCTACGAGCAGTACTTC. Its protein product is CVSGQVGDSSYEQYF.

As regards this clonotype: This is likely a read error, given that the CDR3 carries no conserved phenylalanine or tryptophan at its end. The chain links TRBV12-3 or TRBV12-4 to TRBJ2-1; 7 bases are shared with TRBD1. The CDR3 extends over 14 amino acids. V lost 7 bases, J lost 9 bases, and 12 bases stayed unmatched. The CDR3 DNA sequence: TGTGCCAGCACCCGGGACAGAGAAGGGCGTGAGCAGTTCCTC. This sequence encodes CASTRDREGREQFL.

This clonotype showed up many times. The chain links TRBV4-1 to TRBJ2-1; weak D call: TRBD2 (8 bases). Germline V CDR1 and CDR2: MGHRA, YSYEKL. The CDR3 length is 16 residues. Deletions cut 4 bases from V and 4 bases from J, with 17 bases between. The DNA of the CDR3 is TGCGCCAGCAGCCCCGTCGGGAGGGGGCAATACAATGAGCAGTTCTTC. Amino acids: CASSPVGRGQYNEQFF.

In this sample, this clonotype turned up many times. This CDR3 is CASSYRTAGFNSPLHF. For the CDR3, the DNA is TGTGCCAGCAGTTACCGCACAGCCGGATTTAATTCACCCCTCCACTTT. The chain is built from TRBV6-5 and TRBJ1-6; D ambiguous. Trimming cost V 2 bases and J 6 bases, with 14 bases left between them. Germline values: CDR1 MNHEY, CDR2 SVGAGI. This CDR3 comprises 16 residues.

Concerning this clonotype itself: Since a much larger clone is just one base distant, this may be a read error. This chain uses TRBV6-1 with TRBJ2-7; D remains unclear. Germline V gene sequence: CDR1 MNHNS, CDR2 SASEGT. The CDR3 spans 14 residues. The chain's CDR3 is CANSEIGPSYEQYF. The CDR3 DNA sequence: TGTGCCAACAGTGAAATAGGTCCCTCCTACGAGCAGTACTTC.

The chain is built from TRBV12-3 or TRBV12-4 and TRBJ2-1; the D is unclear. V lost 2 bases, J lost 10 bases, and 9 bases lay in between. This CDR3 spans 12 amino acids. CDR3 sequence reads: CASSLPPGEQFF. The DNA for the CDR3 is TGTGCCAGCAGTTTACCCCCTGGGGAGCAGTTCTTC.

Notes on this clonotype: A much larger clone is a single base away; this may be a read error. The V and J genes are TRBV6-5 and TRBJ2-4, with 7 nucleotides matching TRBD2. CDR3 length: 11 residues. The germline V gene encodes CDR1 MNHEY and CDR2 SVGAGI. The V and J ends lost 8 bases and 7 bases, in that order; junction bases with no gene match: 2. CDR3 nucleotides: TGTGCCAGCGGGAGGGGCAACATTCAGTACTTC. It is translated as CASGRGNIQYF.

With regard to this clonotype: An end of the junction differs from the germline gene, which may be a read error. V usage is TRBV9 and J usage is TRBJ2-6, with D perhaps TRBD2 (6 bases). Germline V gives CDR1 SGDLS, CDR2 YYNGEE. The length of the CDR3 is 15 residues. The CDR3 nucleotides read TGTGTCAGCACACCCGGCGGGGCTGGGGCCAACGTCCTCACTTTC. It yields the protein CVSTPGGAGANVLTF.

J is TRBJ1-1 and V is TRBV5-4; D unresolved. The CDR3 totals 14 residues. Deletions cut 3 bases from V and 9 bases from J, with 18 bases between. Germline CDR1 and CDR2: SGHNT and YYREEE (reference sequence). The DNA for the CDR3 is TGTGCCAGCAGCTCTACCCCTCTTGTCCTGCAAGCTTTCTTT. It translates to CASSSTPLVLQAFF.

This clonotype appeared many times. This CDR3 reads CASGGQGRNEQYF. The CDR3 bases are TGTGCCAGCGGTGGACAGGGCCGGAACGAGCAGTACTTC. This chain links TRBV6-5 with TRBJ2-7, with 8 bases that match TRBD1. The CDR3 runs 13 residues. Looked up from germline, CDR1 is MNHEY and CDR2 is SVGAGI. J lost 5 bases, V lost 8 bases, and 8 bases had no gene match.

For this clonotype: Since the CDR3 does not end with the conserved phenylalanine or tryptophan, this likely comes from a read error. The chain links TRBV11-2 to TRBJ1-1, with 8 nucleotides matching TRBD1. There are 16 residues in the CDR3. Germline V gene sequence: CDR1 SGHAT, CDR2 FQNNGV. After removal of 1 base from V and 5 bases from J, the junction contained 9 bases not matched to a gene. In DNA form, the CDR3 reads TGTGCCAGCAGCTTAGCCTACAGGGGGGGGGGAACTGAAGCTTTCTCT. Its protein is CASSLAYRGGGTEAFS.

On this clonotype: This may stem from a read error, because a much larger clone lies one nucleotide away. The CDR3 does not close with the conserved phenylalanine or tryptophan, likely indicating a read error. The chain links TRBV6-5 to TRBJ2-1; D possibly corresponds to TRBD1 (6 bases). Between the trimmed V and J ends, which lost 2 bases and 2 bases, there was a span of 19 bases. The CDR3 has 18 residues. Germline lookup yields CDR1 MNHEY and CDR2 SVGAGI. The CDR3 sequence: CASSYAQGTQNTYNEQFY. CDR3 DNA sequence: TGTGCCAGCAGTTACGCCCAAGGGACACAGAATACCTACAATGAGCAGTTCTAC.

This clonotype was picked up one time. V and J are TRBV28 and TRBJ2-2, with TRBD1 identical over 7 bases. Trimming took 10 bases from V and 2 from J; bases not matched to a gene: 10. This CDR3 contains 15 residues. The germline CDR1 and CDR2 sequences are MDHEN and SYDVKM. The CDR3 region is CATRRDRANTGELFF. DNA for the CDR3: TGTGCCACCCGTCGGGACAGAGCAAACACCGGGGAGCTGTTTTTT.

This chain uses TRBV5-6 with TRBJ2-5; a weak D match, TRBD2 (5 bases). The CDR3 covers 14 residues. Trimming took off 4 bases at V and 5 bases at J, with 15 bases between the two ends. CDR1 and CDR2 from the germline V gene are SGHDT and YYEEEE. The CDR3 sequence: CASSPSGIRETQYF. The CDR3 nucleotides are TGTGCCAGCAGCCCTTCGGGGATCCGTGAGACCCAGTACTTC.